These T cell receptor beta chains were read from a single sample in a study of blood T cell repertoires in COVID-19. The table came from immunoSEQ multiplex PCR; TCRdb's copy has only in-frame clones and leaves some out. The repertoire holds under 25,000 clones, about 80% seen once, with over 45% in the top ten. Specimen: peripheral blood. The receptors were gathered from a man aged 65 to 85 with acute or convalescent COVID-19. CDR3s include the opening cysteine and the closing phenylalanine or tryptophan. D genes are given only for firm matches. Part of the rows lack a size; the others show once, few, many or a class for expanded clones.

clone_size d_call j_call v_call cdr3_aa cdr3_nt
. . TRBJ1-3 TRBV9 CASSVGGDGGNTIYF TGTGCCAGCAGCGTAGGAGGCGATGGTGGAAACACCATATATTTT
. . TRBJ2-3 TRBV4-3 CASSQDGTPPQYF TGCGCCAGCAGCCAAGACGGGACACCTCCGCAGTATTTT
. . TRBJ2-7 TRBV27 CASSFSAAYEQYF TGTGCCAGCAGTTTCAGCGCCGCCTACGAGCAGTACTTC
. . TRBJ1-5 TRBV6-2/TRBV6-3 CASSYSPGYSNQPQHF TGTGCCAGCAGTTACTCGCCCGGGTATAGCAATCAGCCCCAGCATTTT
. TRBD1 TRBJ1-1 TRBV3-1/TRBV3-2 CAIVERGLLNTEAFF TGTGCCATAGTAGAAAGGGGGCTATTGAACACTGAAGCTTTCTTT
. . TRBJ1-2 TRBV3-1/TRBV3-2 CASSPQGGYGYTF TGTGCCAGCAGCCCCCAGGGTGGATATGGCTACACCTTC
. TRBD2 TRBJ2-2 TRBV11-2 CASSFGTSNTGELFF TGTGCCAGCAGCTTCGGGACTAGCAACACCGGGGAGCTGTTTTTT
. TRBD2 TRBJ2-7 TRBV6-1 CASSDPSGGPYEQYF TGTGCCAGCAGTGACCCAAGCGGGGGTCCCTACGAGCAGTACTTC
few . TRBJ1-5 TRBV5-8 CASSSLATSTWSNQPQHF TGTGCCAGCAGCTCCTTGGCGACTTCCACGTGGAGCAATCAGCCCCAGCATTTT
few . TRBJ1-1 TRBV30 CAWSRQVNTEAFF TGTGCCTGGAGCCGTCAGGTAAACACTGAAGCTTTCTTT
. . TRBJ1-4 TRBV6-5 CASRYTGNRNEKLFF TGTGCCAGCAGGTACACCGGGAACCGGAATGAAAAACTGTTTTTT
. . TRBJ1-1 TRBV19 CASSIEGGLGTEAFF TGTGCCAGTAGTATAGAGGGGGGGCTCGGCACTGAAGCTTTCTTT
. . TRBJ2-3 TRBV12-3/TRBV12-4 CASSLVADTQYF TGTGCCAGCAGTTTAGTAGCAGATACGCAGTATTTT
. TRBD2 TRBJ2-5 TRBV5-1 CASSLRLAEETQYF TGCGCCAGCAGCCTGAGACTAGCGGAAGAGACCCAGTACTTC
. . TRBJ2-5 TRBV7-2 CASSLMGQKETQYF TGTGCCAGCAGCTTAATGGGCCAGAAAGAGACCCAGTACTTC
. TRBD1 TRBJ1-1 TRBV19 CASSGTGGTEAFF TGTGCCAGTAGCGGGACAGGGGGGACTGAAGCTTTCTTT
. TRBD1 TRBJ2-1 TRBV19 CASSSRTGGDEQFF TGTGCCAGTAGTTCCCGGACAGGGGGCGATGAGCAGTTCTTC
. . TRBJ2-7 TRBV6-5 CASRNPGTPNYEQYF TGTGCCAGCAGGAACCCCGGGACACCAAACTACGAGCAGTACTTC
. TRBD1 TRBJ1-2 TRBV27 CASRGQGFYGYTF TGTGCCAGCAGGGGACAGGGTTTCTATGGCTACACCTTC
. . TRBJ2-2 TRBV6-6 CAAWEGVNTGELFF TGTGCCGCATGGGAAGGGGTTAACACCGGGGAGCTGTTTTTT
. . TRBJ1-2 TRBV27 CASSPRASTNGYTF TGTGCCAGCAGTCCGAGGGCCTCGACGAACGGCTACACCTTC
. . TRBJ2-3 TRBV30 CAWVLGGTDTQYF TGTGCCTGGGTACTAGGAGGCACAGATACGCAGTATTTT
. TRBD1 TRBJ2-7 TRBV10-1 CAIPGQGNNEQYF TGCGCCATCCCGGGACAGGGGAACAACGAGCAGTACTTC
few . TRBJ1-2 TRBV24-1 CATSDPGIYGYTF TGTGCCACCAGTGATCCAGGGATCTATGGCTACACCTTC
. . TRBJ1-1 TRBV27 CASRGLYTRAFF TGTGCCAGCAGGGGACTCTATACGCGGGCTTTCTTT
. . TRBJ1-1 TRBV5-4 CASSQGGTNDLEAFF TGTGCCAGCAGCCAGGGTGGGACAAACGACCTTGAAGCTTTCTTT
. . TRBJ2-5 TRBV19 CASSSRGGAETQYF TGTGCCAGTAGTAGCCGAGGGGGTGCTGAGACCCAGTACTTC
once . TRBJ1-1 TRBV4-3 CASSQENSGPNTEAFF TGCGCCAGCAGCCAAGAAAACAGCGGCCCGAACACTGAAGCTTTCTTT